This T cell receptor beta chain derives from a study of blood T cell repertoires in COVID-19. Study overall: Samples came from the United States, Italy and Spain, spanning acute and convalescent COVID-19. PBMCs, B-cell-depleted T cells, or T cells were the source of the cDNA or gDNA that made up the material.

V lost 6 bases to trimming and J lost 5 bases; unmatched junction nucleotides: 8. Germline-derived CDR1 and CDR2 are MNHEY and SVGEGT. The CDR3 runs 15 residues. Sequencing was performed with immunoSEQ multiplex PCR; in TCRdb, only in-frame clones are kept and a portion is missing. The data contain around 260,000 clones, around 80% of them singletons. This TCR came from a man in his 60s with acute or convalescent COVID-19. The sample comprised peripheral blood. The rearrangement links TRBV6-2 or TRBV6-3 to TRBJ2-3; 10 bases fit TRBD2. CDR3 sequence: CASSLAGVVGDTQYF. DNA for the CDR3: TGTGCCAGCAGCCTAGCGGGGGTGGTCGGAGATACGCAGTATTTT.